The present T cell receptor beta chain was sequenced within a study of long-term antiretroviral therapy in people with HIV. At the survey level, the v3.0 immunoSEQ assay was run. Generated by immunoSEQ multiplex PCR, the TCRdb table keeps only in-frame clones and is missing some. The data hold some 29,000 clones, with just under 90% observed a single time. V dropped 0 bases and J dropped 6 bases, with 22 bases sitting between them. The germline V gene has CDR1 SGHRS and CDR2 YFSETQ. The CDR3 has 17 amino acids. The chain carries TRBV5-1 and TRBJ2-7; the D gene is possibly TRBD1 (6 bases). The sequence was collected from a man in his fifties or sixties with HIV. This sample comprised unsorted PBMCs, obtained 3.2 years before starting antiretroviral therapy. The CDR3 here is CASSLGHSDSTVLEQYF. The CDR3 DNA follows: TGCGCCAGCAGCTTGGGACACTCGGACAGTACGGTGCTCGAGCAGTACTTC.